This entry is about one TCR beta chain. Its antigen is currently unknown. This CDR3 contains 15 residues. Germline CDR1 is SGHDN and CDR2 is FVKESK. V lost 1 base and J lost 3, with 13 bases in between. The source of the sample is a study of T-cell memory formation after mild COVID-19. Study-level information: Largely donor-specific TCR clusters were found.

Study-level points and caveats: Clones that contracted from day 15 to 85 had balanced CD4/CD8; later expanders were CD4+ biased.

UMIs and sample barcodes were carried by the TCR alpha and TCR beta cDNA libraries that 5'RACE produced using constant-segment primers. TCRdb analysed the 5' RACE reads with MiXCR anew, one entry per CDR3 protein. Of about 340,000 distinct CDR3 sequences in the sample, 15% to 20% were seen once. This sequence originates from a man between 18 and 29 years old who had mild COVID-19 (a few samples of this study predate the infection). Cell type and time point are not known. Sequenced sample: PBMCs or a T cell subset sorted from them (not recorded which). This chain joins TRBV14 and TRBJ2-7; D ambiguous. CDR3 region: CASSQVAGFGYEQYF. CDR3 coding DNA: TGTGCCAGCAGCCAAGTTGCTGGGTTCGGCTACGAGCAGTACTTC.